Described below is a single T cell receptor beta chain sequence and its context. This sample also contains other DNA sequences that code for the same CDR3. CDR1 and CDR2 from the germline V gene are MDHEN and SYDVKM. J lost 2 bases, V lost 6 bases, and 2 bases had no gene match. The length of the CDR3 is 14 residues. Original data processing: Estimation of nucleated cell counts relied on the amplification of reference gene primers. Here immunoSEQ multiplex PCR was the method, and the copy in TCRdb shows in-frame clones only, minus some. V, J and clone size were drawn from that table, and D and trimming were deduced from the DNA. Of about 260,000 clones in the sample, 80% to 90% were seen once. The age range of participants was 18 to 89 years, with residence in fewer than 25 US areas. The data were taken from a study of blood T cell repertoires in COVID-19. Study-level background: T cells, B-cell-depleted T cells, or PBMCs supplied cDNA or gDNA.

This receptor was identified in a man aged 25 to 40 with acute COVID-19. Sequenced: PBMCs or T cells enriched from blood (not recorded which). The chain uses TRBV28 and TRBJ1-4; 8 bases agree with TRBD1. This CDR3 is CASSRQGTNEKLFF. The CDR3 nucleotides read TGTGCCAGCAGCCGACAGGGGACTAATGAAAAACTGTTTTTT.